The 22 T cell receptor beta chains below all came from one sample that was sequenced in a study of beta chain features in type 1 diabetes (dated 2018 in TCRdb). Libraries were made using the immunoSEQ multiplex PCR assay. The entire amount of isolated RNA was reverse transcribed using the High Capacity cDNA Reverse Transcription Kit, so the sequenced TCRB transcripts were expressed ones. TCRdb carries this immuneACCESS record with in-frame sequences only. Its versions omit some clonotypes, under half of them owing to an unresolved V gene in the studies checked, with the rest unexplained. In this sample the table shows under 300,000 clones, less than 35% of which occur a single time. Approximately 4% of the sample goes to the ten largest clones. Material: central memory CD4+ T cells from blood. These receptors came from a man aged 30 to 45 in good health.

This clone occurred a few times. This chain joins TRBV7-2 and TRBJ2-3; 10 bases align to TRBD1. V dropped 8 bases and J dropped 9; count of bases not matched to a gene: 11. The CDR3 is made up of 14 amino acids. Germline V gives CDR1 SGHTA, CDR2 FQGNSA. The CDR3 spells CASGGRGQGETQYF. The CDR3 DNA reads as TGTGCCAGCGGAGGAAGAGGACAGGGGGAAACGCAGTATTTT.

Concerning this clone: This specimen includes other DNA sequences encoding the same CDR3. The rearrangement joins TRBV7-2 to TRBJ1-5, with TRBD1 identical over 9 bases. The CDR3 sequence is 16 residues long. Germline V lookup: CDR1 SGHTA, CDR2 FQGNSA. The V gene end was trimmed by 5 bases and the J gene end by 2 bases; junction bases not matched to a gene: 7. CDR3 sequence: CASSQGQGRGNQPQHF. The CDR3 coding sequence is TGTGCCAGCAGCCAGGGACAGGGCCGTGGCAATCAGCCCCAGCATTTT.

This chain joins TRBV5-4 and TRBJ2-1; possibly TRBD1 for D (5 bases). Germline loops: CDR1 SGHNT, CDR2 YYREEE (reference sequence). Trimming cost V 1 base and J 4 bases, with 9 bases left between them. CDR3 size: 14 residues. The CDR3 DNA sequence: TGTGCCAGCAGCTTGCCCCAGGGATACAATGAGCAGTTCTTC. It specifies CASSLPQGYNEQFF.

This clone was picked up a small number of times. The rearrangement joins TRBV28 to TRBJ2-1; 7 bases agree with TRBD2. The J segment lost 9 bases and the V segment lost 7 bases, leaving 15 bases of the junction unmatched. The CDR3 has 15 residues. Germline V CDR1 and CDR2: MDHEN, SYDVKM. Here the CDR3 reads CASTLGGGRAGEQFF. The CDR3 DNA sequence: TGTGCCAGCACCCTCGGAGGAGGGAGGGCCGGTGAGCAGTTCTTC.

This clone was picked up a small number of times. V usage is TRBV7-2 and J usage is TRBJ2-1; 13 bases map to TRBD2. The CDR3 spans 17 residues. Per the germline V gene, CDR1 is SGHTA and CDR2 is FQGNSA. V shed 5 bases, J shed 8 bases, and the junction held 12 bases outside the gene matches. CDR3 in amino acids: CASSLTSGRAFWDEQFF. The DNA of the CDR3 is TGTGCCAGCAGCCTTACTAGCGGGAGGGCCTTTTGGGATGAGCAGTTCTTC.

The rearrangement uses TRBV9 and TRBJ2-2; D is unresolved. Trimming took off 0 bases at V and 7 bases at J, with 4 bases between the two ends. The germline V gene has CDR1 SGDLS and CDR2 YYNGEE. CDR3 length equals 12 residues. In DNA form, the CDR3 reads TGTGCCAGCAGCGTAGAGGGCGGGGAGCTGTTTTTT. Residues: CASSVEGGELFF.

This clone was detected only a few times. The chain uses TRBV20-1 and TRBJ1-5; unclear D gene. CDR1 is DFQATT, CDR2 SNEGSKA, per germline (reference sequence). The V end was cut by 5 bases, the J end by 9 bases, with 11 bases between. CDR3 length: 11 residues. Here the CDR3 reads CSARALGPQHF. CDR3 nucleotide sequence: TGCAGTGCTCGTGCTTTGGGGCCCCAGCATTTT.

This clone appeared a few times. The chain combines TRBV7-9 with TRBJ2-7, with 9 bases identical to TRBD1. Germline CDR1 is SEHNR and CDR2 is FQNEAQ (reference sequence). This CDR3 has 14 residues. V was clipped by 2 bases and J by 4 bases; unmatched bases: 3. The CDR3 is CASSLTGGEYEQYF. The CDR3 region has the DNA TGTGCCAGCAGCTTAACAGGGGGCGAGTACGAGCAGTACTTC.

The chain uses TRBV18 and TRBJ2-7; no clear D gene. The germline V gene has CDR1 KGHSH and CDR2 LQKENI. This CDR3 is built from 13 residues. Trimming stripped 2 bases from V and 5 bases from J, with 10 bases between. DNA for the CDR3: TGTGCCAGCTCACCATCGGGTCTCGACGAGCAGTACTTC. Encoded protein: CASSPSGLDEQYF.

This chain links TRBV7-9 with TRBJ1-3; no clear D. CDR3 length equals 13 residues. The germline gives CDR1 SEHNR, CDR2 FQNEAQ (reference sequence). With 5 bases removed from V and 5 bases from J, the gap between germline ends came to 10 bases. As DNA, the CDR3 is TGTGCCAGCAGCCTACTCAGTAGAAACACCATATATTTT. Its translation: CASSLLSRNTIYF. Looking up the rest from reference TRBV7-9 and TRBJ1-3 gives the full variable domain: DTGVSQNPRHKITKRGQNVTFRCDPISEHNRLYWYRQTLGQGPEFLTYFQNEAQLEKSRLLSDRFSAERPKGSFSTLEIQRTEQGDSAMYLCASSLLSRNTIYFGEGSWLTVV.

The chain links TRBV10-3 to TRBJ1-5, with TRBD1 matching 7 bases. Germline CDR1 and CDR2: ENHRY and SYGVKD. This CDR3 spans 14 amino acids. Losses at the gene ends were 3 bases for V and 4 bases for J; bases not matched to a gene: 3. CDR3 sequence (DNA): TGTGCCATCAGTGAACAGGGGTTAAATCAGCCCCAGCATTTT. It translates to CAISEQGLNQPQHF.

A few counts support this clone. The identical CDR3 is also encoded by other nucleotide sequences in the sample. This chain links TRBV6-5 with TRBJ2-1; the D gene is possibly TRBD1 (6 bases). The CDR3 sequence is 11 residues long. Trimming left V 5 bases short and J 7 bases short, with 6 bases between. The germline V gene has CDR1 MNHEY and CDR2 SVGAGI. The CDR3 sequence is CASSRGNEQFF. In nucleotides, the CDR3 is TGTGCCAGCAGTAGGGGGAATGAGCAGTTCTTC.

CDR3 bases: TGTGCCAGCAGTGGACCGGGACGTTCGAACAATGAGCAGTTCTTC. Translated, it gives CASSGPGRSNNEQFF. The chain couples TRBV2 to TRBJ2-1; D possibly matches TRBD1 or TRBD2 (5 bases each). This CDR3 spans 15 amino acids. Germline values: CDR1 SNHLY, CDR2 FYNNEI. V dropped 4 bases and J dropped 5 bases, with 15 bases sitting between them.

The chain carries TRBV28 and TRBJ2-7; 7 bases fit TRBD1. CDR3 length: 13 residues. Germline V lookup: CDR1 MDHEN, CDR2 SYDVKM. V trimming: 8 bases; J trimming: 3 bases; junction bases outside the gene matches: 7. This chain's CDR3 is CASLTPGGYEQYF. The CDR3, as DNA: TGTGCCAGCTTAACCCCAGGGGGCTACGAGCAGTACTTC.

The chain combines TRBV9 with TRBJ2-5, with unresolved D. Germline loops: CDR1 SGDLS, CDR2 YYNGEE. Trimming removed 0 bases at V and 7 bases at J, with 10 bases between. This CDR3 is 13 amino acids long. CDR3 sequence: CASSVGVPGTQYF. For the CDR3, the DNA is TGTGCCAGCAGCGTAGGTGTGCCGGGGACCCAGTACTTC.

The rearrangement links TRBV14 to TRBJ1-5, with D unclear. Looked up from germline, CDR1 is SGHDN and CDR2 is FVKESK. V gave up 5 bases and J gave up 0 bases, with 8 bases separating them. CDR3 size: 14 residues. The CDR3 DNA is TGTGCCAGCAGCGGGTCGAATAGCAATCAGCCCCAGCATTTT. This translates into CASSGSNSNQPQHF.

This clone was counted only a few times. J is TRBJ2-2 and V is TRBV7-9; D may be TRBD2 (5 bases). V was cut by 2 bases and J by 6 bases, with 10 bases left in between. This CDR3 region has 14 residues. CDR1 and CDR2 from the germline V gene are SEHNR and FQNEAQ (reference sequence). CDR3 coding DNA: TGTGCCAGCAGCTTAAGGCGGGTTGCCGGGGAGCTGTTTTTT. Translating gives CASSLRRVAGELFF.

The chain has TRBV4-1 and TRBJ2-1, with a weak D call TRBD1 (6 bases). Trimming stripped 3 bases from V and 4 bases from J, with 16 bases between. This CDR3 is 16 amino acids long. Per the germline V gene, CDR1 is MGHRA and CDR2 is YSYEKL. This CDR3 reads CASSHPLQGLYNEQFF. The DNA of the CDR3 is TGCGCCAGCAGCCACCCCTTACAGGGCCTATACAATGAGCAGTTCTTC.

This chain connects TRBV29-1 to TRBJ1-4, with D tentatively TRBD1 (5 bases). This CDR3 is built from 11 residues. Trimming removed 1 base from V and 13 bases from J, with 10 bases in between. CDR1 is SQVTM and CDR2 is ANQGSEA in the germline V gene. This CDR3 is CSVEVLQALFF. The DNA for the CDR3 is TGCAGCGTTGAAGTCCTACAGGCACTGTTTTTT.

The chain uses TRBV7-2 and TRBJ2-5, with D possibly TRBD1 on 6 matching bases. Trimming removed 4 bases from V and 5 bases from J, with 14 bases in between. CDR1 SGHTA and CDR2 FQGNSA come from the germline V gene. The CDR3 has 14 residues. The CDR3 DNA reads as TGTGCCAGCAGCTCCCTGACCGACAGGGAGACCCAGTACTTC. It yields the protein CASSSLTDRETQYF.

This clone has more than one count but fewer than ten. V gene TRBV9 combines with J gene TRBJ2-1; either TRBD1 or TRBD2 may fit D (6 bases each). V was pared by 3 bases and J by 2 bases, with 15 bases between. Germline-derived CDR1 and CDR2 are SGDLS and YYNGEE. The CDR3 has 16 amino acids. The CDR3 DNA follows: TGTGCCAGCAGCGCGAGGGGGGACGGTGCCTACAATGAGCAGTTCTTC. Amino acid sequence: CASSARGDGAYNEQFF.

This clone was seen repeatedly, ten times or more. The genes are TRBV4-3 and TRBJ2-1; TRBD1 or TRBD2 may be the D gene (5 bases each). CDR1 LGHNA and CDR2 YSLEER come from the germline V gene. Deletions cut 1 base from V and 4 bases from J, with 14 bases between. The CDR3 length is 16 residues. As DNA, the CDR3 is TGCGCCAGCAGCCAAGTTGCCGGGACGCAATACAATGAGCAGTTCTTC. Protein product: CASSQVAGTQYNEQFF.